This T cell receptor (beta chain) stems from a study of shared clonotypes between healthy human individuals. On the study more broadly: Serving as donors were a couple of women and three men, whose ages spanned 18 to 49.

The CDR3 covers 15 residues. Looked up from germline, CDR1 is SGHAT and CDR2 is FQNNGV. Trimming removed 5 bases from V and 0 bases from J, with 11 bases in between. This clone was counted only a few times. Its antigen is not identified. At a deep level, the assay was run. Each subset's genomic DNA was split evenly across several immunoSEQ plates. Libraries were prepared by immunoSEQ multiplex PCR; TCRdb keeps only in-frame clonotypes and omits some of them. The sample yields almost 750,000 clones, roughly 72% seen once. Study outcomes and limitations: As a rule, naive subsets had a larger estimated richness than memory subsets.

The sample taken for sequencing was memory CD4+ T cells sorted from blood. Subset noted: CD45RA-negative fraction. The origin of this receptor is a woman aged 25 to 39 in good health. V is TRBV11-2 and J is TRBJ1-3, with D unresolved. The CDR3 nucleotides read TGTGCCAGCAGCATGACGACCGTCTCTGGAAACACCATATATTTT. This encodes CASSMTTVSGNTIYF.